Listed below are T cell receptor beta chains from one sample, sequenced in a study of cytomegalovirus exposure and HLA in healthy donors. Repertoires were generated with immunoSEQ multiplex PCR, while TCRdb's copy carries only in-frame clones and drops some. Here the sample spans 90,000 to 140,000 clones, over 60% being singletons. The sample taken for sequencing was PBMCs. Source of these receptors: a man in his forties or fifties in good health and CMV-seropositive. Both conserved end residues are part of each CDR3. The D gene is left open where the match is weak. Size is stated for part of the rows, as once, few or many counts, or as a class when the clone is expanded.

J,V,D,size,CDR3,DNA
TRBJ2-5,TRBV5-1,TRBD2,-,CASSLGTSGTETQYF,TGCGCCAGCAGCTTGGGGACTAGCGGGACGGAGACCCAGTACTTC
TRBJ2-5,TRBV5-1,TRBD1,-,CASSSQRQGQETQYF,TGCGCCAGCAGCTCCCAAAGACAGGGACAAGAGACCCAGTACTTC
TRBJ1-5,TRBV11-3,-,-,CASSLGRSQPQHF,TGTGCCAGCAGCTTAGGGCGGAGCCAGCCCCAGCATTTT
TRBJ2-7,TRBV6-5,TRBD1,-,CASRDRGLPQYF,TGTGCCAGCAGGGACAGGGGCCTACCCCAGTACTTC
TRBJ1-3,TRBV5-3,-,-,CARITDWGAGNTIYF,TGTGCCAGAATCACCGATTGGGGGGCTGGAAACACCATATATTTT
TRBJ1-2,TRBV11-2,-,-,CASSLEGGGRGFGYTF,TGTGCCAGCAGCTTAGAGGGGGGTGGGAGGGGTTTTGGCTACACCTTC
TRBJ1-1,TRBV9,TRBD1,-,CASSVEGQGYTEAFF,TGTGCCAGCAGCGTAGAAGGACAGGGGTACACTGAAGCTTTCTTT
TRBJ2-2,TRBV19,-,-,CASSRRAGELFF,TGTGCCAGTAGTAGGAGGGCCGGGGAGCTGTTTTTT
TRBJ2-7,TRBV30,TRBD1,-,CAWSRRTGNYEQYF,TGTGCCTGGAGTCGGAGGACAGGTAACTACGAGCAGTACTTC
TRBJ1-2,TRBV4-1,-,-,CASSQRGISNYGYTF,TGCGCCAGCAGCCAACGCGGTATTTCTAACTATGGCTACACCTTC
TRBJ2-1,TRBV5-4,TRBD2,-,CASSLSGLGSHEQFF,TGTGCCAGCAGCTTGAGTGGACTAGGGTCCCATGAGCAGTTCTTC
TRBJ2-2,TRBV29-1,TRBD2,once,CSVLAGSNTGELFF,TGCAGCGTCCTAGCGGGATCGAACACCGGGGAGCTGTTTTTT
TRBJ1-5,TRBV27,TRBD1,-,CASSLRGQGNNQPQHF,TGTGCCAGCAGTTTAAGGGGACAGGGGAACAATCAGCCCCAGCATTTT
TRBJ2-3,TRBV4-1,TRBD1,-,CASSQDRGSDTQYF,TGCGCCAGCAGCCAAGACAGGGGGTCGGATACGCAGTATTTT
TRBJ2-7,TRBV7-2,TRBD2,once,CASSPRGASGSFYEQYF,TGTGCCAGCAGCCCCCGCGGGGCTAGCGGGAGTTTCTACGAGCAGTACTTC
TRBJ2-5,TRBV7-2,TRBD2,-,CASSFEGLAWETQYF,TGTGCCAGCAGCTTTGAGGGACTAGCGTGGGAGACCCAGTACTTC
TRBJ1-2,TRBV28,TRBD1,few,CASRLTGGGYGYTF,TGTGCCAGCAGGTTAACAGGGGGCGGCTATGGCTACACCTTC
TRBJ2-3,TRBV4-2,TRBD2,-,CASSQGRGGRGTQYF,TGTGCCAGCAGCCAAGGACGGGGGGGCCGGGGTACGCAGTATTTT
TRBJ2-2,TRBV7-6,TRBD2,-,CASSLEGLLAGGPNTGELFF,TGTGCCAGCAGCTTAGAGGGCCTACTAGCGGGGGGCCCTAACACCGGGGAGCTGTTTTTT
TRBJ2-1,TRBV5-4,TRBD1,-,CASSSGTGGPYNEQFF,TGTGCCAGCAGCTCCGGGACAGGGGGCCCCTACAATGAGCAGTTCTTC
TRBJ2-7,TRBV11-2,TRBD2,-,CASSRSTSGGYEQYF,TGTGCCAGCAGCCGATCGACTAGCGGGGGGTACGAGCAGTACTTC
TRBJ1-2,TRBV18,-,-,CASSPPGRYSNYGYTF,TGTGCCAGCTCACCACCGGGCAGGTACTCTAACTATGGCTACACCTTC
TRBJ2-5,TRBV7-9,-,-,CASSNFRETQYF,TGTGCCAGCAGCAATTTCAGGGAGACCCAGTACTTC
TRBJ2-5,TRBV5-4,TRBD2,-,CASNPVAGGFQETQYF,TGTGCCAGCAACCCGGTAGCGGGAGGCTTCCAAGAGACCCAGTACTTC
TRBJ2-4,TRBV7-9,TRBD1,once,CASGRDSKNSQYF,TGTGCCAGCGGAAGGGACAGTAAAAACAGTCAGTACTTC
TRBJ1-2,TRBV14,TRBD1,-,CASSLKGQGNRGYTF,TGTGCCAGCAGCCTCAAGGGACAGGGGAATCGTGGCTACACCTTC
TRBJ2-3,TRBV5-4,-,-,CASSQPGGTQYF,TGTGCCAGCAGCCAACCCGGAGGTACGCAGTATTTT
TRBJ2-3,TRBV29-1,TRBD1,once,CSGRDRTRNTQYF,TGCAGCGGGAGGGACAGGACACGAAATACGCAGTATTTT
TRBJ1-2,TRBV4-3,-,-,CASSQDRGHYGYTF,TGCGCCAGCAGCCAAGATCGGGGTCACTATGGCTACACCTTC
TRBJ2-3,TRBV28,TRBD2,-,CASSFGLAGGGAQYF,TGTGCCAGCAGTTTCGGGCTAGCGGGGGGGGGAGCGCAGTATTTT
TRBJ1-2,TRBV9,TRBD1,once,CASSPGGWGYTF,TGTGCCAGCAGCCCAGGGGGCTGGGGCTACACCTTC
TRBJ2-5,TRBV5-6,TRBD1,-,CASSFTQGGETQYF,TGTGCCAGCAGCTTCACACAGGGGGGAGAGACCCAGTACTTC
TRBJ2-5,TRBV5-8,TRBD2,-,CASSLGLAGGPETQYF,TGTGCCAGCAGCTTGGGACTAGCGGGAGGCCCAGAGACCCAGTACTTC
TRBJ2-7,TRBV27,-,-,CASNKRTPGAVQYF,TGTGCCAGCAACAAGAGGACGCCAGGGGCTGTGCAGTACTTC
TRBJ2-4,TRBV18,-,-,CASSPPQNSQYF,TGTGCCAGCTCACCACCCCAAAACAGTCAGTACTTC
TRBJ1-1,TRBV10-1,TRBD1,-,CASTLDRGRWITEAFF,TGCGCCAGCACACTTGACAGGGGGCGGTGGATCACTGAAGCTTTCTTT
TRBJ2-2,TRBV19,-,-,CASSTGTSTGELFF,TGTGCCAGTAGTACCGGGACTTCAACCGGGGAGCTGTTTTTT
TRBJ2-1,TRBV7-9,-,few,CASSLGLSEVNEQFF,TGTGCCAGCAGCTTAGGACTATCTGAGGTCAATGAGCAGTTCTTC
TRBJ2-1,TRBV19,TRBD2,-,CASSSGTTFNEQFF,TGTGCCAGTAGTTCCGGGACTACTTTCAATGAGCAGTTCTTC
TRBJ2-3,TRBV10-3,TRBD2,-,CAISGASGSGVGTDTQYF,TGTGCCATCAGTGGCGCTAGCGGGAGCGGGGTTGGCACAGATACGCAGTATTTT
TRBJ2-7,TRBV7-9,TRBD2,-,CSSSLASGGASTYEQYF,TGTTCCAGCAGCTTAGCCTCGGGGGGAGCGTCTACCTACGAGCAGTACTTC
TRBJ1-2,TRBV7-2,-,-,CASSLDRYYYGYTF,TGTGCCAGCAGCCTCGACAGGTACTACTATGGCTACACCTTC
TRBJ1-6,TRBV19,-,-,CASSIQEGGSPLHF,TGTGCCAGTAGTATTCAAGAGGGTGGCTCACCCCTCCACTTT
TRBJ2-7,TRBV6-1,-,-,CASSSDRATSQQYF,TGTGCCAGCAGCTCCGACAGAGCCACTAGCCAGCAGTACTTC
TRBJ2-1,TRBV9,-,-,CASSVAQSNRDEQFF,TGTGCCAGCAGCGTAGCCCAATCCAACCGCGATGAGCAGTTCTTC
TRBJ2-3,TRBV19,TRBD2,many,CASSGLAGTDTQYF,TGTGCCAGTAGTGGACTAGCGGGAACAGATACGCAGTATTTT
TRBJ1-3,TRBV2,-,few,CASSPQGPGNTIYF,TGTGCCAGCAGCCCCCAGGGTCCTGGAAACACCATATATTTT
TRBJ2-2,TRBV18,TRBD1,-,CASSPPRTGDTGELFF,TGTGCCAGCTCACCACCGAGGACAGGGGACACCGGGGAGCTGTTTTTT
TRBJ1-2,TRBV15,TRBD1,-,CATSREGDRFYGYTF,TGTGCCACCAGCAGAGAAGGGGACAGGTTTTATGGCTACACCTTC
TRBJ2-1,TRBV5-1,TRBD1,-,CASSSGGTGNNEQFF,TGCGCCAGCAGCTCAGGTGGGACAGGAAACAATGAGCAGTTCTTC